Following are 21 T cell receptor beta chains from one sample sequenced in a study of blood T cell repertoires in COVID-19. Produced via immunoSEQ multiplex PCR; TCRdb's table is partial and in-frame only. The repertoire holds 230,000 or so clones, with about 88% as singletons. The sequencing input was PBMCs or T cells enriched from blood (not recorded which). The source of these receptors is a young woman who had recovered from COVID-19.

The CDR3 nucleotides read TGTGCCAGCAGCGCCGGACAGGGAGGGTCTGAAGCTTTCTTT. Its protein product is CASSAGQGGSEAFF. This chain connects TRBV7-9 to TRBJ1-1; 8 nucleotides align to TRBD1. Germline V lookup: CDR1 SEHNR, CDR2 FQNEAQ (reference sequence). V was pared by 5 bases and J by 6 bases, with 8 bases of the junction left unmatched. This CDR3 has 14 residues.

This clone was observed a handful of times. The chain uses TRBV6-5 and TRBJ1-3; D may be TRBD1 (6 bases). V lost 6 bases to trimming and J lost 14 bases, with 20 bases between them. Germline assignment: CDR1 MNHEY and CDR2 SVGAGI. The CDR3 totals 13 residues. The CDR3 here is CASSQDSPSRLYF. The CDR3 coding sequence is TGTGCCAGCAGCCAGGACAGCCCAAGTCGTCTATATTTT.

This chain connects TRBV3-1 (or the pseudogene TRBV3-2) to TRBJ2-1; no reliable D call. Trimming shortened V by 2 bases and J by 8 bases, and 10 bases separated the two germline ends. Germline V gene data show CDR1 as LGHDT and CDR2 as YNNKEL (reference sequence). The CDR3 has 13 amino acids. The CDR3 loop reads CASSQLLIYEQFF. DNA for the CDR3: TGTGCCAGCAGCCAACTACTAATCTATGAGCAGTTCTTC.

The chain couples TRBV19 to TRBJ2-1, with D tentatively TRBD1 (5 bases). Germline-derived CDR1 and CDR2 are LNHDA and SQIVND (reference sequence). The CDR3 contains 15 residues. V lost 4 bases and J lost 4, with 14 bases in between. The CDR3 spells CASSNPRVTYNEQFF. CDR3 sequence (DNA): TGTGCCAGTAGTAACCCCAGGGTAACATACAATGAGCAGTTCTTC.

The chain combines TRBV12-3 or TRBV12-4 with TRBJ2-3, with D possibly matching TRBD2 (6 bases). Trimming removed 6 bases at V and 4 bases at J, with 11 bases between. The CDR3 spans 13 residues. The CDR3 here is CASSQGEADTQYF. CDR3 nucleotide sequence: TGTGCCAGCAGCCAAGGGGAGGCAGATACGCAGTATTTT.

The rearrangement links TRBV9 to TRBJ2-5; the match to TRBD2 covers 8 bases. Germline-derived CDR1 and CDR2 are SGDLS and YYNGEE. The CDR3 length is 14 residues. The J segment lost 9 bases and the V segment lost 3 bases, leaving 10 bases of the junction unmatched. CDR3 sequence (DNA): TGTGCCAGCAGCGCCGACGGGGGGGGCTTATCCCAGTACTTC. Its translation: CASSADGGGLSQYF.

The chain is built from TRBV13 and TRBJ1-1, with D tentatively TRBD1 (6 bases). There are 14 residues in the CDR3. Germline V gene lookup returns CDR1 PRHDT and CDR2 FYEKMQ (reference sequence). Trimming removed 5 bases at V and 6 bases at J, with 16 bases between. The DNA of the CDR3 is TGTGCCAGCAGCCACGGTGGGGGCAGGTCTGAAGCTTTCTTT. It encodes CASSHGGGRSEAFF.

The chain couples TRBV4-3 to TRBJ2-4; 8 positions agree with TRBD2. CDR1 and CDR2 (germline): LGHNA, YSLEER. This CDR3 has 16 residues. J lost 7 bases, V lost 0 bases, and 8 bases had no gene match. CDR3 residues: CASSQDRGGEGNIQYF. The CDR3 nucleotides are TGCGCCAGCAGCCAAGATCGGGGGGGCGAGGGGAACATTCAGTACTTC.

This clone has just a few counts. This chain joins TRBV1 and TRBJ1-2; the tabulated D call, TRBD1, remains unverified against the DNA. TRBV1 is marked as a pseudogene. The CDR3 sequence is 15 residues long. The CDR3 DNA follows: TGCACCAGCAGCCACGATTCGCGACAGGGGGCTGGCTACACCTTC. This encodes CTSSHDSRQGAGYTF.

The gene calls are TRBV5-4 and TRBJ1-1; 9 bases align to TRBD1. The CDR3 is 16 amino acids. V shed 4 bases, J shed 0 bases, and the junction held 7 bases outside the gene matches. Germline V CDR1 and CDR2: SGHNT, YYREEE (reference sequence). CDR3 sequence reads: CASSLPGQGMNTEAFF. The CDR3 DNA reads TGTGCCAGCAGCCTGCCGGGACAGGGTATGAACACTGAAGCTTTCTTT. The full variable domain, with the rest looked up from reference TRBV5-4 and TRBJ1-1, is ETGVTQSPTHLIKTRGQQVTLRCSSQSGHNTVSWYQQALGQGPQFIFQYYREEENGRGNFPPRFSGLQFPNYSSELNVNALELDDSALYLCASSLPGQGMNTEAFFGQGTRLTVV.

The J gene is TRBJ1-6, the V gene TRBV2, with D maybe TRBD1 (5 bases). CDR3 length equals 15 residues. Between the trimmed V and J ends, which lost 4 bases and 7 bases, there was a span of 14 bases. Germline V gene data show CDR1 as SNHLY and CDR2 as FYNNEI. The CDR3, as DNA: TGTGCCAGCAGTGTAACCGACAGTCAGAATTCACCCCTCCACTTT. The encoded protein is CASSVTDSQNSPLHF.

This chain joins TRBV7-9 and TRBJ2-7, with 8 bases matching TRBD2. The CDR3 has 14 amino acids. The V segment lost 5 bases and the J segment 3 bases; nucleotides outside the gene matches: 6. Germline V gene data show CDR1 as SEHNR and CDR2 as FQNEAQ (reference sequence). The CDR3 nucleotides are TGTGCCAGCAGCCCCGCCGGGACTAGCTACGAGCAGTACTTC. Protein product: CASSPAGTSYEQYF.

The rearrangement links TRBV5-1 to TRBJ2-3, with TRBD1 matching over 7 bases. CDR3 length: 15 amino acids. V lost 5 bases, J lost 3 bases, and 9 bases stayed unmatched. Looked up from germline, CDR1 is SGHRS and CDR2 is YFSETQ. The CDR3 sequence: CASRVEGAWTDTQYF. CDR3 bases: TGCGCCAGCAGAGTAGAGGGGGCATGGACAGATACGCAGTATTTT.

This chain links TRBV7-3 with TRBJ1-3; 7 bases are a match to TRBD1. With V trimmed by 5 bases and J by 14 bases, 9 bases remained unmatched. From germline, CDR1 is SGHTA and CDR2 FQGTGA. The length of the CDR3 is 12 residues. This CDR3 reads CASSVQQGTLYF. CDR3 in DNA: TGTGCCAGCAGCGTCCAACAGGGGACCCTATATTTT.

The V call is TRBV5-4, the J call TRBJ2-3; 8 positions match TRBD1. After removal of 1 base from V and 5 bases from J, the junction contained 3 bases not matched to a gene. Germline CDR1 reads SGHNT; CDR2 reads YYREEE (reference sequence). This CDR3 spans 14 amino acids. The DNA of the CDR3 is TGTGCCAGCAGCTTGTTACAGGGGGGAGATACGCAGTATTTT. Encoded protein: CASSLLQGGDTQYF.

The chain employs TRBV4-3 and TRBJ1-5; 10 bases fit TRBD1. Unmatched junction bases numbered 10, after V lost 4 bases and J lost 1 base. Germline V gene sequence: CDR1 LGHNA, CDR2 YSLEER. The CDR3 extends over 18 amino acids. The CDR3 reads CASSLYLDRGQSNQPQHF. The CDR3 DNA reads as TGCGCCAGCAGCCTTTACCTTGACAGGGGGCAGAGCAATCAGCCCCAGCATTTT.

The DNA of the CDR3 is TGTGCCAGCAGCCTCAGGACAGGGAATTCCTACGAGCAGTACTTC. It specifies CASSLRTGNSYEQYF. The chain uses TRBV4-2 and TRBJ2-7; 8 nucleotides match TRBD1. The CDR3 length is 15 residues. J gave up 1 base and V 4 bases, and 6 bases lay outside the gene matches. The germline gives CDR1 LGHNA, CDR2 YNFKEQ.

Worth noting for this clone: This specimen includes other DNA sequences encoding the same CDR3. The CDR3 nucleotides are TGTGCCAGCAGTGACTTTCAGGGGATGGATGAGACCCAGTACTTC. Its protein product is CASSDFQGMDETQYF. The V and J genes are TRBV25-1 and TRBJ2-5, with D possibly TRBD1 on 6 matching bases. V lost 3 bases and J 5 bases, leaving 16 bases between the germline ends. Germline assignment: CDR1 MGHDK and CDR2 SYGVNS. The CDR3 runs 15 residues.

The chain couples TRBV6-5 to TRBJ1-5, with 7 nucleotides matching TRBD1. This CDR3 contains 15 residues. V trimming: 5 bases; J trimming: 7 bases; junction bases outside the gene matches: 11. Germline V gives CDR1 MNHEY, CDR2 SVGAGI. CDR3 sequence (DNA): TGTGCCAGCAGTACCTCGAGACAGGGTCGACAGCCCCAGCATTTT. Its translation is CASSTSRQGRQPQHF.

CDR3 coding DNA: TGTGCCAGCAGCCCATGGGGACAGGCGAACACCGGGGAGCTGTTTTTT. Its protein is CASSPWGQANTGELFF. The chain links TRBV11-2 to TRBJ2-2; 8 bases are shared with TRBD1. Germline loops: CDR1 SGHAT, CDR2 FQNNGV. This CDR3 region has 16 residues. The ends lost 5 bases at V and 0 bases at J; junction bases unmatched: 5.

This clone was seen a single time. The rearrangement uses TRBV6-2 or TRBV6-3 and TRBJ2-3; 12 bases align to TRBD2. Germline V gene lookup returns CDR1 MNHEY and CDR2 SVGEGT. Losses at the gene ends were 2 bases for V and 1 base for J; bases not matched to a gene: 4. This CDR3 contains 17 residues. CDR3 DNA: TGTGCCAGCAGTTACACTAGCGGGGGGACTGGCACAGATACGCAGTATTTT. It is translated as CASSYTSGGTGTDTQYF.